One and the same sample provided the 15 T cell receptor beta chains below, sequenced in a study of OX40 agonist ivuxolimab in advanced cancers. Sequencing was performed with immunoSEQ multiplex PCR; in TCRdb, only in-frame clones are kept and a portion is missing. Among just under 85,000 clones listed, approximately 84% were seen once. Sample: CD4+ or CD8+ T cells sorted from blood, taken in a trial of the OX40 agonist ivuxolimab. These receptors all stem from an adult with an advanced solid tumor such as melanoma, head and neck, liver or kidney cancer.

The CDR3: CASSVEPGDQPQHF. The CDR3 nucleotides read TGTGCCAGCAGCGTAGAGCCAGGGGATCAGCCCCAGCATTTT. The V call is TRBV9, the J call TRBJ1-5; TRBD1 might be the D (6 bases). The V and J ends lost 0 bases and 5 bases respectively, with 9 bases between them. This CDR3 comprises 14 residues. CDR1 SGDLS and CDR2 YYNGEE come from the germline V gene.

The chain couples TRBV6-1 to TRBJ2-1, with D possibly matching TRBD2 (6 bases). In germline, CDR1 is MNHNS, CDR2 SASEGT. Trimming pared 3 bases from V and 0 bases from J, leaving 15 bases between. This CDR3 comprises 17 residues. The CDR3 region is CASSDPPGASSYNEQFF. For the CDR3, the DNA is TGTGCCAGCAGTGATCCCCCGGGAGCCAGCTCCTACAATGAGCAGTTCTTC.

The chain combines TRBV7-9 with TRBJ2-7, with D perhaps matching TRBD1 (5 bases). In germline, CDR1 is SEHNR, CDR2 FQNEAQ (reference sequence). The CDR3 consists of 13 residues. Trimming removed 3 bases at V and 3 bases at J, with 9 bases between. CDR3 DNA sequence: TGTGCCAGCAGCTTCGACAGCCTCTACGAGCAGTACTTC. Translating it yields CASSFDSLYEQYF. Complete variable domain (other parts from reference TRBV7-9 and TRBJ2-7): DTGVSQNPRHKITKRGQNVTFRCDPISEHNRLYWYRQTLGQGPEFLTYFQNEAQLEKSRLLSDRFSAERPKGSFSTLEIQRTEQGDSAMYLCASSFDSLYEQYFGPGTRLTVT.

The V and J genes are TRBV19 and TRBJ1-2; TRBD1 might be the D (5 bases). V lost 2 bases, J lost 4 bases, and 11 bases lay in between. Germline V CDR1 and CDR2: LNHDA, SQIVND (reference sequence). The CDR3 has 14 amino acids. CDR3 region: CASSIRGTTYGYTF. DNA of the CDR3: TGTGCCAGTAGTATACGGGGGACTACCTATGGCTACACCTTC.

J is TRBJ1-1 and V is TRBV6-1; D not certain. Trimming cost V 6 bases and J 2 bases, with 7 bases left between them. This CDR3 comprises 12 residues. The germline V gene has CDR1 MNHNS and CDR2 SASEGT. Written as DNA, the CDR3 is TGTGCCAGCAGGCGGGTAAACACTGAAGCTTTCTTT. This codes for CASRRVNTEAFF.

The chain is built from TRBV7-3 and TRBJ2-1; maybe TRBD2 (5 bases). CDR1 and CDR2 (germline): SGHTA, FQGTGA. The CDR3 is made up of 13 amino acids. The V and J ends lost 5 bases and 3 bases respectively, with 8 bases between them. The CDR3 spells CASSPGVYNEQFF. DNA for the CDR3: TGTGCCAGCAGCCCCGGGGTCTACAATGAGCAGTTCTTC.

This chain joins TRBV6-5 and TRBJ2-3; unclear D gene. V was shortened by 6 bases and J by 0 bases, with 13 bases between the two germline ends. CDR3 length: 15 amino acids. Germline V CDR1 and CDR2: MNHEY, SVGAGI. Here the CDR3 DNA reads TGTGCCAGCAGCCGACGTTTCCCGAGCACAGATACGCAGTATTTT. This translates into CASSRRFPSTDTQYF.

The rearrangement uses TRBV9 and TRBJ2-5; 8 bases align to TRBD2. Germline trimming cut 0 bases from V and 2 bases from J; bases unmatched to any gene: 9. In germline, CDR1 is SGDLS, CDR2 YYNGEE. The CDR3 extends over 17 amino acids. The CDR3 protein is CASSVAGTSGKQETQYF. The CDR3 nucleotides read TGTGCCAGCAGCGTAGCTGGAACTAGCGGAAAACAAGAGACCCAGTACTTC.

This chain uses TRBV10-1 with TRBJ2-3; D ambiguous. The CDR3 spans 14 residues. The V gene lost 0 bases and the J gene lost 6 bases, with 10 bases spanning the gap. The V gene's germline CDR1 is WNHNN and CDR2 SYGVQD (reference sequence). As DNA, the CDR3 is TGCGCCAGCAGTGAGTCGGCTGGGTCCGATACGCAGTATTTT. It is translated as CASSESAGSDTQYF.

In this sample, this clone turned up once. The chain carries TRBV5-1 and TRBJ1-1; 7 bases match TRBD1. The CDR3 runs 13 residues. CDR1 is SGHRS and CDR2 is YFSETQ in the germline V gene. The V gene end was trimmed by 4 bases and the J gene end by 6 bases; junction bases not matched to a gene: 6. CDR3 coding DNA: TGCGCCAGCAGCCGCGGGGGGACAGCTGAAGCTTTCTTT. It yields the protein CASSRGGTAEAFF.

The chain couples TRBV30 to TRBJ2-3; 10 nucleotides align to TRBD1. V shed 8 bases and J 3 bases; nucleotides not matched to a gene: 5. CDR1 and CDR2 (germline): GTSNPN, SVGIG (reference sequence). CDR3 length: 13 residues. Written as DNA, the CDR3 is TGTGCCAGACAGGGGGCCGGTACAGATACGCAGTATTTT. Protein: CARQGAGTDTQYF.

The chain is built from TRBV7-2 and TRBJ1-3; possibly TRBD1 for D (5 bases). CDR1 SGHTA and CDR2 FQGNSA come from the germline V gene. The CDR3 loop spans 16 amino acids. The V end lost 6 bases, the J end lost 0 bases, and 15 bases lay between the germline ends. In DNA, the CDR3 is TGTGCCAGCAGTAAGGGGTTGAGTAGCTCTGGAAACACCATATATTTT. Its protein product is CASSKGLSSSGNTIYF. Using reference TRBV7-2 and TRBJ1-3 for the parts outside the CDR3, the full variable domain is GAGVSQSPSNKVTEKGKDVELRCDPISGHTALYWYRQSLGQGLEFLIYFQGNSAPDKSGLPSDRFSAERTGGSVSTLTIQRTQQEDSAVYLCASSKGLSSSGNTIYFGEGSWLTVV.

This sequence joins TRBV10-1 and TRBJ2-1; 9 positions agree with TRBD2. Germline V gene sequence: CDR1 WNHNN, CDR2 SYGVQD (reference sequence). The length of the CDR3 is 15 residues. Trimming took 4 bases from V and 7 from J; bases not matched to a gene: 8. The CDR3 is CASSGSSGGRNEQFF. The CDR3 region has the DNA TGCGCCAGCAGTGGTAGTAGCGGGGGCCGGAATGAGCAGTTCTTC.

This rearrangement joins TRBV4-3 to TRBJ2-7; the D gene is possibly TRBD2 (5 bases). The germline V gene has CDR1 LGHNA and CDR2 YSLEER. V lost 2 bases to trimming and J lost 2 bases, with 16 bases between them. CDR3 length equals 16 residues. CDR3 residues: CASSQIASRTPYEQYF. The DNA of the CDR3 is TGCGCCAGCAGCCAAATAGCTAGCCGTACACCCTACGAGCAGTACTTC.

This chain joins TRBV5-1 and TRBJ2-1; 7 positions agree with TRBD1. The V gene end was trimmed by 4 bases and the J gene end by 4 bases; junction bases not matched to a gene: 8. Germline V lookup: CDR1 SGHRS, CDR2 YFSETQ. CDR3 length: 15 amino acids. The chain's CDR3 is CASSRSLDRYNEQFF. The CDR3, as DNA: TGCGCCAGCAGCCGATCACTGGACAGGTACAATGAGCAGTTCTTC.